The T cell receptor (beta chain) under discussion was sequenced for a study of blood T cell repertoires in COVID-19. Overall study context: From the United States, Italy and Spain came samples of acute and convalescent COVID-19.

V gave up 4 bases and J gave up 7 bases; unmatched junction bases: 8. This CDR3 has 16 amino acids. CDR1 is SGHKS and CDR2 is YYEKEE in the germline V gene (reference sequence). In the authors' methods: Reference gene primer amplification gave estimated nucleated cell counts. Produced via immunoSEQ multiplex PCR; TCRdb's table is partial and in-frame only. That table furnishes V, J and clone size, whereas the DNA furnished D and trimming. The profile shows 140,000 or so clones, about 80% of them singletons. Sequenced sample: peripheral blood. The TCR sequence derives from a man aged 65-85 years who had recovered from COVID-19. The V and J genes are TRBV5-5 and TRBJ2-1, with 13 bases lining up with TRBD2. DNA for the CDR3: TGTGCCAGCAGCCCCTGGACTAGCGGGAGATTAAATGAGCAGTTCTTC. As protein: CASSPWTSGRLNEQFF.